This T cell receptor beta chain was sequenced in a study of molecular identifiers for immune sequencing clone quantification. Study in general: Naive CD8 RNA (around 20,000 or 100,000 cells) was divided into five aliquots, with four sequenced.

Findings and caveats of the study: Sizes of clones that are highly expanded could be underestimated (if identical TCR molecules share a barcode).

About this clonotype: What it binds is unknown. A much larger clone differs by one base, so this may be a read error.

In germline, CDR1 is DFQATT, CDR2 SNEGSKA (reference sequence). The V end lost 8 bases, the J end lost 7 bases, and 21 bases lay between the germline ends. This CDR3 contains 13 residues. TCRdb passed the PCR reads through MiXCR, listing each CDR3 protein once. The sample lists some 680,000 distinct CDR3 sequences; less than 30% were seen once. V usage is TRBV20-1 and J usage is TRBJ2-7; D remains unclear. The TCR comes from a human donor in good health. Some libraries in this study had Jurkat cell RNA spiked in. Sequencing was performed on naive CD8+ T cells from blood, with Jurkat cell RNA spiked in. Subset given: FACS-sorted CD8+CD4-CCR7+CD45RA+ naive T cells. The CDR3 sequence is CSTTPRSVWEQYF. The CDR3 DNA sequence: TGCAGTACGACCCCACGGTCGGTGTGGGAGCAGTACTTC.